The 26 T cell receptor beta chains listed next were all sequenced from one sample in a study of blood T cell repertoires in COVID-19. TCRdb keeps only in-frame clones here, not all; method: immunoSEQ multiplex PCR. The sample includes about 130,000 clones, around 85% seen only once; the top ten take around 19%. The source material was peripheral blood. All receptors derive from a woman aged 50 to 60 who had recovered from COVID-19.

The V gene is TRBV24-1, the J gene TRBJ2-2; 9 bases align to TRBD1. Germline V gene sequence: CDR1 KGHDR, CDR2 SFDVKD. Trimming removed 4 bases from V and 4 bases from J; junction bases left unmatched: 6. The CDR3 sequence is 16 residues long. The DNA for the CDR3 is TGTGCCACCAGTGACCCTGGGACAGGGTTCACCGGGGAGCTGTTTTTT. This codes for CATSDPGTGFTGELFF.

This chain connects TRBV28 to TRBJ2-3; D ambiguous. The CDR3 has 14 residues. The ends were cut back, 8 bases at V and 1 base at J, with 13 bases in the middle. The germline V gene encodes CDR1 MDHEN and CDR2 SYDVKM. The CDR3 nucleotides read TGTGCCAGCGGCTACACGACACGCACAGATACGCAGTATTTT. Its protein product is CASGYTTRTDTQYF.

The CDR3 here is CASGPRRGSGNTIYF. The DNA for the CDR3 is TGTGCTAGTGGTCCCCGCCGGGGCTCTGGAAACACCATATATTTT. J is TRBJ1-3 and V is TRBV12-5; D uncertain. The CDR3 length is 15 residues. Germline CDR1 is LGHNT and CDR2 is FRNRAP. V was pared by 5 bases and J by 0 bases, with 11 bases between.

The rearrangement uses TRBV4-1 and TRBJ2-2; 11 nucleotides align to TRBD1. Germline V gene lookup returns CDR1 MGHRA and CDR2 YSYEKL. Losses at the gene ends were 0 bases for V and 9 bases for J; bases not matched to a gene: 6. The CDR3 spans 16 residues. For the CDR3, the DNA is TGCGCCAGCAGCCAAGAAGGGACAGGGGGGTTCCGGGAGCTGTTTTTT. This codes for CASSQEGTGGFRELFF.

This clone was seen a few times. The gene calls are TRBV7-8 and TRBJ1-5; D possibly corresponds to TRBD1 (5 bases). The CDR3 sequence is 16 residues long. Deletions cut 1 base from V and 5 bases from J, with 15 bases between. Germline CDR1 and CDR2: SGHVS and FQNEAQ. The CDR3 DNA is TGTGCCAGCAGCTTAGGAAGGTCTATGGGGCATCAGCCCCAGCATTTT. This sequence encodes CASSLGRSMGHQPQHF.

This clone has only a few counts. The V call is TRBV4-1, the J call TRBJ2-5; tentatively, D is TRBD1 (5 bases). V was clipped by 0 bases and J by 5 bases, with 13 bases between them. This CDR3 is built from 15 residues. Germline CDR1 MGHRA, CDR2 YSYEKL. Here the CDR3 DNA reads TGCGCCAGCAGCCAAGATTTAGGGGATTGGGAGACCCAGTACTTC. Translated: CASSQDLGDWETQYF.

The CDR3 sequence is CASTENYEQYF. CDR3 bases: TGTGCCAGTACGGAGAACTACGAGCAGTACTTC. The gene calls are TRBV6-5 and TRBJ2-7; no firm D call. CDR1 is MNHEY and CDR2 is SVGAGI in the germline V gene. The CDR3 has 11 amino acids. V gave up 9 bases and J gave up 3 bases, with 9 bases separating them.

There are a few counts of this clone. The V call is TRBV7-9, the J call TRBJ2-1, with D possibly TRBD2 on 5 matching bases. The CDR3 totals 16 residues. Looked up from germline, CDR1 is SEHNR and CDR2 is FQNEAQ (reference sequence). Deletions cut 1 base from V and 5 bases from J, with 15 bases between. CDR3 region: CASSLVFDYQNNEQFF. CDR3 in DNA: TGTGCCAGCAGCTTAGTTTTTGACTACCAAAACAATGAGCAGTTCTTC.

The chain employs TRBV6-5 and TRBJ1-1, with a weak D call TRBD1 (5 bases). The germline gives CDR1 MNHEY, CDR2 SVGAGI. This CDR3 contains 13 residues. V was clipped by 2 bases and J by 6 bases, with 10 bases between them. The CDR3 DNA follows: TGTGCCAGCAGTTACGTTAAGACAGCTGAAGCTTTCTTT. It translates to CASSYVKTAEAFF.

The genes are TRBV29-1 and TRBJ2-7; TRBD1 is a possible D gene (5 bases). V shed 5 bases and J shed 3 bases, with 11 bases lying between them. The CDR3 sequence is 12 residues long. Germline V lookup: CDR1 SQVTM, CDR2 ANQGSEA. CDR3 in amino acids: CSVRVQGYEQYF. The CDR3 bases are TGCAGCGTTAGGGTGCAGGGCTACGAGCAGTACTTC.

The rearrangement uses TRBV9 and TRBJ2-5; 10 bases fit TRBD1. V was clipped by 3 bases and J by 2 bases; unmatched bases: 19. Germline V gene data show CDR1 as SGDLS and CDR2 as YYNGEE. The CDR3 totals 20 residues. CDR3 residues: CASSASGQGYGTISQETQYF. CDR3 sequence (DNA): TGTGCCAGCAGCGCCTCGGGACAGGGGTACGGGACAATCTCTCAAGAGACCCAGTACTTC.

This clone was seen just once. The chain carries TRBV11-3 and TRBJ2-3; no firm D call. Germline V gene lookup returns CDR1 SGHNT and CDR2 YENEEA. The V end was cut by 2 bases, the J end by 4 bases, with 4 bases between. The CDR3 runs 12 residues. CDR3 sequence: CASSLSADTQYF. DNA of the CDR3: TGTGCCAGCAGCTTATCGGCAGATACGCAGTATTTT.

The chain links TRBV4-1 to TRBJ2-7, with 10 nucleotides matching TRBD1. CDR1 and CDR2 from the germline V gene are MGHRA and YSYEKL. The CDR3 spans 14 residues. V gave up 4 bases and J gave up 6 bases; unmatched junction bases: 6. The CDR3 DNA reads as TGCGCCAGCAGCCCGTCCGGGACAGGGGCCGAGCAGTACTTC. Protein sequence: CASSPSGTGAEQYF.

CDR3 residues: CASSSRATYEQYF. DNA of the CDR3: TGCGCCAGCAGCTCGAGGGCGACCTACGAGCAGTACTTC. J is TRBJ2-7 and V is TRBV5-1, with a tentative D call TRBD2 (5 bases). The germline V and J ends were trimmed by 3 bases and 2 bases, with 9 bases remaining between them. CDR1 is SGHRS, CDR2 YFSETQ, per germline. The CDR3 runs to 13 residues.

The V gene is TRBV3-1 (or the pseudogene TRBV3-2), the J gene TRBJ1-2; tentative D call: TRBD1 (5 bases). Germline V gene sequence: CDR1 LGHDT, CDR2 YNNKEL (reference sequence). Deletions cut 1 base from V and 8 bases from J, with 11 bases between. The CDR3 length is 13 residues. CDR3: CASSQAGGGGYTF. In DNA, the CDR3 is TGTGCCAGCAGCCAAGCGGGGGGTGGCGGCTACACCTTC.

The CDR3 is CASSPTAGGETQYF. CDR3 bases: TGCGCCAGCAGCCCCACAGCCGGAGGGGAGACCCAGTACTTC. The rearrangement links TRBV5-1 to TRBJ2-5; possibly TRBD2 for D (6 bases). Per the germline V gene, CDR1 is SGHRS and CDR2 is YFSETQ. The CDR3 runs 14 residues. Trimming removed 4 bases from V and 5 bases from J, with 15 bases in between.

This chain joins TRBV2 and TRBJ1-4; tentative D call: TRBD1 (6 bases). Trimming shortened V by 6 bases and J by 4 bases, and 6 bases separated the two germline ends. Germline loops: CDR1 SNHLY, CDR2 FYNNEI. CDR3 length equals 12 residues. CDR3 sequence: CASRDSNEKLFF. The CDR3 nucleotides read TGTGCCAGCAGGGACAGTAATGAAAAACTGTTTTTT.

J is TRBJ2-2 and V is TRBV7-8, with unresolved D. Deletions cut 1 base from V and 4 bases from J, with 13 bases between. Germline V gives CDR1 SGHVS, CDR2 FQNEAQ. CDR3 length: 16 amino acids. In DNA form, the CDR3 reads TGTGCCAGCAGCTTAGTGGGCTCGCCGGCCACCGGGGAGCTGTTTTTT. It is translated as CASSLVGSPATGELFF. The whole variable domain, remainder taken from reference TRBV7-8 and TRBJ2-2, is GAGVSQSPRYKVAKRGQDVALRCDPISGHVSLFWYQQALGQGPEFLTYFQNEAQLDKSGLPSDRFFAERPEGSVSTLKIQRTQQEDSAVYLCASSLVGSPATGELFFGEGSRLTVL.

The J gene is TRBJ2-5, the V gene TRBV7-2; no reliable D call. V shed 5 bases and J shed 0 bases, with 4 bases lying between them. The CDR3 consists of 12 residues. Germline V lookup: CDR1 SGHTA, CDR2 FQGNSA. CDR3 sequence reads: CASSPNQETQYF. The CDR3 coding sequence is TGTGCCAGCAGCCCAAACCAAGAGACCCAGTACTTC.

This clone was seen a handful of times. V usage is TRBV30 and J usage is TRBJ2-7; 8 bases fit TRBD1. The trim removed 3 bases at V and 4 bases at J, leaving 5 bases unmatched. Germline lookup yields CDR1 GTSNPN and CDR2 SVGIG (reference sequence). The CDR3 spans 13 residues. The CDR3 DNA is TGTGCCTGGAGGACAGGGGTTGGGTACGAGCAGTACTTC. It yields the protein CAWRTGVGYEQYF.

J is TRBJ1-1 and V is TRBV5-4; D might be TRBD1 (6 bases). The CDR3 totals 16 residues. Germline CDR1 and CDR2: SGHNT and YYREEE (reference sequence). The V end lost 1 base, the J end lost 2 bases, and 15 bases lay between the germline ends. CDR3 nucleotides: TGTGCCAGCAGCTTGTATCAGGGGTTGGGAAACACTGAAGCTTTCTTT. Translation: CASSLYQGLGNTEAFF.

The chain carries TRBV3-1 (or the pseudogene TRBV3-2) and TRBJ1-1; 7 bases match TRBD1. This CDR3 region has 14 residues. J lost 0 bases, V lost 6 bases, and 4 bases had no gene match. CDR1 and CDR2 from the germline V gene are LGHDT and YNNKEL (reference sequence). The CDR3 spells CASRHDRVNTEAFF. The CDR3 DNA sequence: TGTGCCAGCAGGCATGACAGGGTGAACACTGAAGCTTTCTTT.

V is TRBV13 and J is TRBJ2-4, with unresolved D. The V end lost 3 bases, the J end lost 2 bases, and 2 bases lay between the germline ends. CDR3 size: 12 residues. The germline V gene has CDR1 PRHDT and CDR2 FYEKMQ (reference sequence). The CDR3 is CASSFTKNIQYF. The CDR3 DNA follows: TGTGCCAGCAGCTTTACCAAAAACATTCAGTACTTC.

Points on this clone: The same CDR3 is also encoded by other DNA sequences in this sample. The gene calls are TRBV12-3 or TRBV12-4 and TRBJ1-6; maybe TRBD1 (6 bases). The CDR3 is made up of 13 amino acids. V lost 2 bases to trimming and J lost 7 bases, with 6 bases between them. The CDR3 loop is CASSLTGNSPLHF. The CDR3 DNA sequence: TGTGCCAGCAGTTTAACAGGGAATTCACCCCTCCACTTT.

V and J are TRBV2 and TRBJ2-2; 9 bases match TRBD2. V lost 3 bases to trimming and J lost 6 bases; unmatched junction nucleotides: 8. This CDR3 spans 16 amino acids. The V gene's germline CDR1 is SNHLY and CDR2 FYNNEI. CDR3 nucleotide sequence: TGTGCCAGCAGTGATATGGTAGCGGGAGTATCCGGGGAGCTGTTTTTT. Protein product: CASSDMVAGVSGELFF.

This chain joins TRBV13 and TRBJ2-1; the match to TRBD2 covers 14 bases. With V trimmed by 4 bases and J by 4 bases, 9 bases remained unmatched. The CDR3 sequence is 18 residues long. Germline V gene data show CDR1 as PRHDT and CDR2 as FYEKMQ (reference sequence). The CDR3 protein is CASSSRLAGGLFYNEQFF. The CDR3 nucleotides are TGTGCCAGCAGCTCCCGACTAGCGGGGGGGCTATTTTACAATGAGCAGTTCTTC.